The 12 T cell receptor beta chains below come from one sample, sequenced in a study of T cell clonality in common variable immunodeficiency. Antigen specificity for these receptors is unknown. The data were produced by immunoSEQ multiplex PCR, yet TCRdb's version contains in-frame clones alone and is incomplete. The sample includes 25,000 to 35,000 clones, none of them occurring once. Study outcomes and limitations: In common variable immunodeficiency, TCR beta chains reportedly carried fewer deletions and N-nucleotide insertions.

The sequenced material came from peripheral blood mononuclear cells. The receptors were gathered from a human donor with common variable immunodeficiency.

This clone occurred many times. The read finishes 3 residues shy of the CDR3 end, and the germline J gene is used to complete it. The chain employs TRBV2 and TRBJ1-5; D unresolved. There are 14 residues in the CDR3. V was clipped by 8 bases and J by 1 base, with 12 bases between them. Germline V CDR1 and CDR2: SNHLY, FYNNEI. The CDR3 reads CASGQYQSNQPQHF. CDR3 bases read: TGTGCCAGCGGTCAGTATCAGAGCAATCAGCCC.

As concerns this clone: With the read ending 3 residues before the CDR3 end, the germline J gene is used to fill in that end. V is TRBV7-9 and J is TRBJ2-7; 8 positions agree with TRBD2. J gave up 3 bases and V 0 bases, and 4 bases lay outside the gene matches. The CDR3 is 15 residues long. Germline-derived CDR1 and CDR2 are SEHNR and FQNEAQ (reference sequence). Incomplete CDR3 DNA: TGTGCCAGCAGCTTAGCGGCGGGAGGTGGCTACGAG. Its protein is CASSLAAGGGYE. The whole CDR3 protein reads CASSLAAGGGYEQYF.

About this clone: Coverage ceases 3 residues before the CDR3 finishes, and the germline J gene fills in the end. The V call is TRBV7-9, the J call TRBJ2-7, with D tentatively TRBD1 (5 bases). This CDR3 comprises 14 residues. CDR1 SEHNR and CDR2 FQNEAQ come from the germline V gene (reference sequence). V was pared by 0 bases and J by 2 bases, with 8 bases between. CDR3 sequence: CASSLAGRAYEQYF. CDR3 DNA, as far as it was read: TGTGCCAGCAGCTTAGCGGGGCGCGCCTACGAG. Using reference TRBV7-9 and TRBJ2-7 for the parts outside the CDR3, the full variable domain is DTGVSQNPRHKITKRGQNVTFRCDPISEHNRLYWYRQTLGQGPEFLTYFQNEAQLEKSRLLSDRFSAERPKGSFSTLEIQRTEQGDSAMYLCASSLAGRAYEQYFGPGTRLTVT.

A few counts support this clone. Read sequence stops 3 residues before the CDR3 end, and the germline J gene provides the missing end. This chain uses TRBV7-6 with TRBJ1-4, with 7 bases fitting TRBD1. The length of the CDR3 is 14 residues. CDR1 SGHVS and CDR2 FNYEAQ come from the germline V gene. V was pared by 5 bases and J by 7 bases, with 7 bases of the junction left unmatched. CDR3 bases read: TGTGCCAGCAGCCTCAACAGGGGCGGTGAAAAA. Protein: CASSLNRGGEK. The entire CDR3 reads CASSLNRGGEKLFF.

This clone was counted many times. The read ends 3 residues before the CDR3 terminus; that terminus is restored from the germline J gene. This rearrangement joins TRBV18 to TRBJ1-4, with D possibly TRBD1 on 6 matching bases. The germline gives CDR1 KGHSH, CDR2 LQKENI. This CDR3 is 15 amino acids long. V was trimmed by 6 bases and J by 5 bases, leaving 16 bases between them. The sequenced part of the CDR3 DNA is TGTGCCAGCTCCCGCCAACAGGGCGCCAATGAAAAA. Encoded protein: CASSRQQGANEK. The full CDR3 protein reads CASSRQQGANEKLFF.

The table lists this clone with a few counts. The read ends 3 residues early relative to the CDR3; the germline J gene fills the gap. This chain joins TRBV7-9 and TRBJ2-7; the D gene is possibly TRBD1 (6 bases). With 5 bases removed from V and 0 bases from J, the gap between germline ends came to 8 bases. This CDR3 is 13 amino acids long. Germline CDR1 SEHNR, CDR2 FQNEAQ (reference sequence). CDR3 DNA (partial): TGTGCCAGCAGCCAGGGGTCCTCCTACGAG. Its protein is CASSQGSSYE. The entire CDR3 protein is CASSQGSSYEQYF. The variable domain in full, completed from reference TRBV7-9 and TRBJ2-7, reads DTGVSQNPRHKITKRGQNVTFRCDPISEHNRLYWYRQTLGQGPEFLTYFQNEAQLEKSRLLSDRFSAERPKGSFSTLEIQRTEQGDSAMYLCASSQGSSYEQYFGPGTRLTVT.

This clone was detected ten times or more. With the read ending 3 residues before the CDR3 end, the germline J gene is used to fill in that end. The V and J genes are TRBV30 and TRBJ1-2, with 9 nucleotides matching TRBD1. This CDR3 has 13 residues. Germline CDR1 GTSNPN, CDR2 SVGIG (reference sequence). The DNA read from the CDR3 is TGTGCCTGGAGTTTGGGACAGGGTGGAGGC. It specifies CAWSLGQGGG. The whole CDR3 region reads CAWSLGQGGGYTF.

The chain's CDR3 is CASSPSRGPYEQYF. The sequenced CDR3 bases are TGTGCCAGCAGCCCGAGCAGGGGCCCCTACGAG. The chain carries TRBV7-2 and TRBJ2-7, with a tentative D call TRBD1 (6 bases). The CDR3 is cut off 3 residues early in the read; its end comes from the germline J gene. Germline CDR1 and CDR2: SGHTA and FQGNSA. This CDR3 has 14 residues. Deletions cut 5 bases from V and 2 bases from J, with 13 bases between.

The sequenced CDR3 bases are TGTGCCAGCAGCCCCGGGCTAGCGGGGGAGAGGGAGACC. Protein sequence: CASSPGLAGERET. The full CDR3 sequence reads CASSPGLAGERETQYF. The chain carries TRBV7-3 and TRBJ2-5; TRBD2 agrees at 10 bases. The CDR3 is cut off 3 residues early in the read; its end comes from the germline J gene. The CDR3 sequence is 16 residues long. Germline lookup yields CDR1 SGHTA and CDR2 FQGTGA. V shed 5 bases, J shed 5 bases, and the junction held 11 bases outside the gene matches.

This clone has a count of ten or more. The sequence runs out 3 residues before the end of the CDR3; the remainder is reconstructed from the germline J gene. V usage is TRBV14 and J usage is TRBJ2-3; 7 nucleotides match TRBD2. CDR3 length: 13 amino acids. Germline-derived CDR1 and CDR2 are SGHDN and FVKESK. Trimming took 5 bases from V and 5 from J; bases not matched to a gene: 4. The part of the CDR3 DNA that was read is TGTGCCAGCAGCGAAGGCGGGAGAGATACG. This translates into CASSEGGRDT. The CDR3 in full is CASSEGGRDTQYF.

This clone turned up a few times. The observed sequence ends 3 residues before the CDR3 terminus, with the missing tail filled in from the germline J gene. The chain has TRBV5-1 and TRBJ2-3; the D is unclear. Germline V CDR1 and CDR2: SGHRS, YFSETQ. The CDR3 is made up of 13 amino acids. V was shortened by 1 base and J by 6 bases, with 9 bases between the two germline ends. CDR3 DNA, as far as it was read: TGCGCCAGCAGCTTGTATTCTTTGGATACG. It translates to CASSLYSLDT. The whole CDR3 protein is CASSLYSLDTQYF.

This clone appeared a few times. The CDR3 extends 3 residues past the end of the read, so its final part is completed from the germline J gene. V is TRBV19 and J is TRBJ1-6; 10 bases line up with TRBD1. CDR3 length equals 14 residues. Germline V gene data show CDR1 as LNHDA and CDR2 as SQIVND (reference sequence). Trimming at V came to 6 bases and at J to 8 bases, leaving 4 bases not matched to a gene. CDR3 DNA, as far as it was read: TGTGCCAGTAGACTGGACAGGGGGGATTCACCC. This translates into CASRLDRGDSP. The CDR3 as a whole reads CASRLDRGDSPLHF.